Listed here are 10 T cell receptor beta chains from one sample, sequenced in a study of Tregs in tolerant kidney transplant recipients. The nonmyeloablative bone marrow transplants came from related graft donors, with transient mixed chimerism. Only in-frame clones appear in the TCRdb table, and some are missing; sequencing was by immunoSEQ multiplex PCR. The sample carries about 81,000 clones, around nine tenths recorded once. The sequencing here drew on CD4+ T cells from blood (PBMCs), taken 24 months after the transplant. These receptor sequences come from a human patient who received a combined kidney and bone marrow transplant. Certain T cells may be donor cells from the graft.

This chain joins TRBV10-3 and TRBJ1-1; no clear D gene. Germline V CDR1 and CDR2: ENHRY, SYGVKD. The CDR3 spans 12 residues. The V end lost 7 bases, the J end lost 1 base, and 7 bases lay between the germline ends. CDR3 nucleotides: TGTGCCATCAAAGAGGAGAACACTGAAGCTTTCTTT. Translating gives CAIKEENTEAFF.

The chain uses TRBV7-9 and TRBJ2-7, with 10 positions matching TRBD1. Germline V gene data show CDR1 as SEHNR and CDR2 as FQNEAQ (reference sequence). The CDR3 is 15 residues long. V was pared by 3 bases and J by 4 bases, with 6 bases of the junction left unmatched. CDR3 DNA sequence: TGTGCCAGCAGCTTGGCGACAGGGGGCGCATACGAGCAGTACTTC. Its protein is CASSLATGGAYEQYF. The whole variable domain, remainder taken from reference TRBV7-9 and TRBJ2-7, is DTGVSQNPRHKITKRGQNVTFRCDPISEHNRLYWYRQTLGQGPEFLTYFQNEAQLEKSRLLSDRFSAERPKGSFSTLEIQRTEQGDSAMYLCASSLATGGAYEQYFGPGTRLTVT.

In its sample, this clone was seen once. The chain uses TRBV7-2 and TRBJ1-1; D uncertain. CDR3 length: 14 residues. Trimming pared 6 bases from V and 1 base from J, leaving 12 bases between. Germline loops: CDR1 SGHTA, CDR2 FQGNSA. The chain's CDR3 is CASRERVGNTEAFF. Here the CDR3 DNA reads TGTGCCAGCAGGGAGCGGGTTGGGAACACTGAAGCTTTCTTT.

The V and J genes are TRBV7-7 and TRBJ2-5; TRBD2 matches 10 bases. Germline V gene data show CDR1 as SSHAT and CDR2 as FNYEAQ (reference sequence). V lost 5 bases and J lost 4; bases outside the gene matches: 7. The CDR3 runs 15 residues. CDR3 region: CASSPLLAGLETQYF. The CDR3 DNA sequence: TGTGCCAGCAGCCCCTTACTAGCGGGGCTAGAGACCCAGTACTTC.

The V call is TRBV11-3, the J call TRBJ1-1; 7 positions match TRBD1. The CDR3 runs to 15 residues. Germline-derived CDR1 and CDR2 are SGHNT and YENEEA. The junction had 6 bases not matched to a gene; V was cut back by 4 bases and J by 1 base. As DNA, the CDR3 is TGTGCCAGCAGCTCATCTTGGACAGGGAACACTGAAGCTTTCTTT. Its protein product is CASSSSWTGNTEAFF.

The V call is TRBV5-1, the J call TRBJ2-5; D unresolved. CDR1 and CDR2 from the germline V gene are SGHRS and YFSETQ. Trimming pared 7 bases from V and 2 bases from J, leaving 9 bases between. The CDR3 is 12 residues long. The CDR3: CASGASQETQYF. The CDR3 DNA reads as TGCGCCAGCGGAGCGTCACAAGAGACCCAGTACTTC. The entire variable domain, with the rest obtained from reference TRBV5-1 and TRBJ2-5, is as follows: KAGVTQTPRYLIKTRGQQVTLSCSPISGHRSVSWYQQTPGQGLQFLFEYFSETQRNKGNFPGRFSGRQFSNSRSEMNVSTLELGDSALYLCASGASQETQYFGPGTRLLVL.

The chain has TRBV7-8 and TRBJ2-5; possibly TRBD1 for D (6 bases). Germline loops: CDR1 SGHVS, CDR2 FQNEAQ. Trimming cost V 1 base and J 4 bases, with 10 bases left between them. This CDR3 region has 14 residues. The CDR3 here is CASSLVQGGETQYF. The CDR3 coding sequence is TGTGCCAGCAGCTTAGTACAGGGTGGAGAGACCCAGTACTTC.

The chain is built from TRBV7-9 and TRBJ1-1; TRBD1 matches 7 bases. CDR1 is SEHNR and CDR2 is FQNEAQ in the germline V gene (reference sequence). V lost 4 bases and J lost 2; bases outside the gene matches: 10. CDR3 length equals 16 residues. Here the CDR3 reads CASSSFPGTVNTEAFF. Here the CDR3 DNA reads TGTGCCAGCAGCTCCTTCCCCGGGACAGTAAACACTGAAGCTTTCTTT.

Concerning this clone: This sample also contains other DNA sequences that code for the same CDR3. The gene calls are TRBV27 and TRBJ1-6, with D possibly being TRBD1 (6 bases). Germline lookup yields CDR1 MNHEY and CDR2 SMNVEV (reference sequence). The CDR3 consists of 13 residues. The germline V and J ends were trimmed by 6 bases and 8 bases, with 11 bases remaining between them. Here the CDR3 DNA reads TGTGCCAGCAGCCAGGGGTTATATTCACCCCTCCACTTT. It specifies CASSQGLYSPLHF.

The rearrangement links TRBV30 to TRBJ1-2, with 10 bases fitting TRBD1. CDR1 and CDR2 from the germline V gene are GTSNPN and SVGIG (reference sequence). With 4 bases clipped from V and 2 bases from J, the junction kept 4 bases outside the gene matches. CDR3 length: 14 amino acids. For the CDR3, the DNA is TGTGCCTGGACCCAGGACAGGGGGAACTATGGCTACACCTTC. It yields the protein CAWTQDRGNYGYTF.